The rows below give T cell receptor beta chains drawn from one sample of a study of a mutant IDH1 vaccine in newly diagnosed glioma. Only in-frame clones appear in the TCRdb table, and some are missing; sequencing was by immunoSEQ multiplex PCR. Here the sample spans fewer than 35,000 clones, roughly 90% being singletons. These TCRs are of unknown antigen specificity. Sample: PBMCs, taken from a glioma patient whose treatment included an IDH1 peptide vaccine. The source is a man aged 40-49 years with glioma. Each CDR3 is given with its conserved first and last residue. The D gene is left open where the match is weak. Some rows have no size entry. The others give once, few or many, or a class for an expanded clone.

cdr3_nt cdr3_aa j_call v_call clone_size d_call
TGTGCCAGCAGCCCCGGGACAGCCTATGGCTACACCTTC CASSPGTAYGYTF TRBJ1-2 TRBV7-2 - TRBD1
TGCGCCAGCAGCTTCAACAGGGGAGGTGAAAAACTGTTTTTT CASSFNRGGEKLFF TRBJ1-4 TRBV5-1 - TRBD1
TGTGCCAGCAGCCCGGGCCGCTACGAGCAGTACTTC CASSPGRYEQYF TRBJ2-7 TRBV7-8 - -
TGTGCCAGCAGCTTGGTCCACACAGATACGCAGTATTTT CASSLVHTDTQYF TRBJ2-3 TRBV5-4 - -
TGCGCCAGCAGTGAGTGGGCACACCGACAAGCTGAGCAGTTCTTC CASSEWAHRQAEQFF TRBJ2-1 TRBV10-1 once -
TGTGCCAGCAGCGACAGGGGGCCTAATGAAAAACTGTTTTTT CASSDRGPNEKLFF TRBJ1-4 TRBV7-6 once TRBD1
TGTGCCAGCAGCTTGGCGGGGGGGAAGGAAAACGAGCAGTACTTC CASSLAGGKENEQYF TRBJ2-7 TRBV5-4 once TRBD2
TGTGCCAGCAAATATAGGGAGTTGAACACTGAAGCTTTCTTT CASKYRELNTEAFF TRBJ1-1 TRBV7-8 - -
TGTGCCAGCAGTGATTCGGGGGAAGATATCTATGGCTACACCTTC CASSDSGEDIYGYTF TRBJ1-2 TRBV6-1 - -
TGCGCCAGCAGCTTGGAGGGACAGGGAATGAACATTCAGTACTTC CASSLEGQGMNIQYF TRBJ2-4 TRBV5-1 - TRBD1
TGTGCCAGCAGTCAAACCAACACTGAGGCTTTCTTT CASSQTNTEAFF TRBJ1-1 TRBV6-5 - -
TGTGCCAGCACTCTCACCGGGGGGAGCACTGAAGCTTTCTTT CASTLTGGSTEAFF TRBJ1-1 TRBV27 few -
TGCGCCAGCAGCGATAACGGCCGGGGTTACCAAGAGACCCAGTACTTC CASSDNGRGYQETQYF TRBJ2-5 TRBV4-3 - -
TGTGCCAGCAGTTCCCCGACAGTTCCTGGAAACACCATATATTTT CASSSPTVPGNTIYF TRBJ1-3 TRBV6-5 once -
TGTGCCAGTAGCCTCGGGGTGGGCGAGACCCAGTACTTC CASSLGVGETQYF TRBJ2-5 TRBV19 - -
TGTGCCAGCAGCTTAGTAGCGGGTCCAATACTAGCCAAAAACATTCAGTACTTC CASSLVAGPILAKNIQYF TRBJ2-4 TRBV7-9 - TRBD2
TGTGCCAGCAGATCGGGCCTACAAGAGACCCAGTACTTC CASRSGLQETQYF TRBJ2-5 TRBV2 - -
TGCAGGGCAGCTGACACCTCTGGAAACACCATATATTTT CRAADTSGNTIYF TRBJ1-3 TRBV29-1 - -
TGTGCCAGCAGCTTACCAGGGGCCGGGGAGCTGTTTTTT CASSLPGAGELFF TRBJ2-2 TRBV7-9 - -
TGCGCCAGCAGCTTATACGGCGGACTGACCAGGGGCACTGAAGCTTTCTTT CASSLYGGLTRGTEAFF TRBJ1-1 TRBV5-1 - -
TGTGCCACCAGCAGAGACCCAGCGAACACTGAAGCTTTCTTT CATSRDPANTEAFF TRBJ1-1 TRBV15 - -
TGTGCCAGCAGTGACAAGGTGGCTAGCGGGGGCCGCGGGACAGATACGCAGTATTTT CASSDKVASGGRGTDTQYF TRBJ2-3 TRBV6-4 - TRBD2
TGTGCCAGCAGTTACGGGGCAGAAGGGGGCTATGGCTACACCTTC CASSYGAEGGYGYTF TRBJ1-2 TRBV6-6 - -
TGTGCCAGCAGGTTGGGGCGGGTCCTACAAGAGACCCAGTACTTC CASRLGRVLQETQYF TRBJ2-5 TRBV5-8 - -
TGTGCCAGCAGCCCCCTGGAAGCGGGGGGCCTGAACACCGGGGAGCTGTTTTTT CASSPLEAGGLNTGELFF TRBJ2-2 TRBV7-7 - TRBD2